The 25 T cell receptor beta chains presented below share a single source sample, sequenced in a study of blood T cell repertoires in COVID-19. This table comes from immunoSEQ multiplex PCR, and its TCRdb copy is limited to in-frame clones, with some not included. The repertoire includes some 320,000 clones, roughly 91% of them detected once, and 11% sits in the top ten. The sample was peripheral blood. Receptors were obtained from a woman between 25 and 40 years old with COVID-19, enrolled during active disease.

A few counts support this clone. The rearrangement joins TRBV5-1 to TRBJ1-1; 9 nucleotides match TRBD1. Looked up from germline, CDR1 is SGHRS and CDR2 is YFSETQ. V shed 3 bases, J shed 2 bases, and the junction held 2 bases outside the gene matches. The CDR3 loop spans 14 amino acids. CDR3 protein: CASSYRGQNTEAFF. As DNA, the CDR3 is TGCGCCAGCAGCTACAGGGGGCAAAACACTGAAGCTTTCTTT.

CDR3 residues: CASSPKHQLAGGPRETQYF. CDR3 in DNA: TGTGCCAGCTCACCAAAACATCAACTAGCGGGGGGGCCACGGGAGACCCAGTACTTC. The rearrangement joins TRBV18 to TRBJ2-5; 13 nucleotides match TRBD2. The CDR3 is 19 amino acids. The V and J ends lost 2 bases and 5 bases, in that order; junction bases with no gene match: 14. The germline V gene encodes CDR1 KGHSH and CDR2 LQKENI.

CDR3 protein: CASSYQGPASTDTQYF. In DNA, the CDR3 is TGTGCCAGCAGTTACCAGGGGCCGGCTAGCACAGATACGCAGTATTTT. This chain joins TRBV6-5 and TRBJ2-3; D might be TRBD1 (6 bases). Trimming cost V 2 bases and J 0 bases, with 12 bases left between them. The CDR3 covers 16 residues. Looked up from germline, CDR1 is MNHEY and CDR2 is SVGAGI.

The rearrangement joins TRBV2 to TRBJ2-7; 11 bases map to TRBD2. J was trimmed by 4 bases and V by 1 base; bases with no gene match: 6. The germline gives CDR1 SNHLY, CDR2 FYNNEI. This CDR3 is 16 amino acids long. The chain's CDR3 is CASSEGLAGGLYEQYF. The DNA for the CDR3 is TGTGCCAGCAGTGAAGGGCTAGCGGGGGGTCTATACGAGCAGTACTTC.

This chain links TRBV7-6 with TRBJ2-7; the match to TRBD1 covers 8 bases. This CDR3 region has 16 residues. The junction had 6 bases not matched to a gene; V was cut back by 0 bases and J by 2 bases. The germline gives CDR1 SGHVS, CDR2 FNYEAQ. CDR3 DNA: TGTGCCAGCAGCTTAGCGCACAGGGGGTCGCCCTACGAGCAGTACTTC. It translates to CASSLAHRGSPYEQYF.

The rearrangement links TRBV19 to TRBJ1-2; D is perhaps TRBD1 (5 bases). The CDR3 consists of 17 residues. V lost 3 bases, J lost 0 bases, and 17 bases lay in between. Per germline, CDR1 LNHDA and CDR2 SQIVND (reference sequence). CDR3 amino acids: CASSIWGGTATNYGYTF. The DNA of the CDR3 is TGTGCCAGTAGTATTTGGGGGGGGACCGCGACTAACTATGGCTACACCTTC.

In DNA, the CDR3 is TGTGCCAGCAGTTTCGAAATACAAGAAGCTTTCTTT. Translated, it gives CASSFEIQEAFF. The chain joins TRBV28 to TRBJ1-1; D not certain. Germline assignment: CDR1 MDHEN and CDR2 SYDVKM. V was shortened by 3 bases and J by 8 bases, with 10 bases between the two germline ends. There are 12 residues in the CDR3.

The chain has TRBV10-2 and TRBJ2-5; 12 positions agree with TRBD2. Trimming cost V 1 base and J 6 bases; bases outside gene matches: 6. From germline, CDR1 is WSHSY and CDR2 SAAADI. This CDR3 has 16 amino acids. The CDR3 loop is CASSEFVGLAGQTQYF. The CDR3 DNA sequence: TGCGCCAGCAGTGAGTTTGTGGGACTAGCGGGTCAGACCCAGTACTTC.

The chain combines TRBV5-5 with TRBJ1-1; 7 nucleotides match TRBD1. The CDR3 has 15 residues. With 0 bases clipped from V and 2 bases from J, the junction kept 4 bases outside the gene matches. Germline V gene data show CDR1 as SGHKS and CDR2 as YYEKEE (reference sequence). The CDR3 protein is CASSLGDRPNTEAFF. The CDR3 DNA follows: TGTGCCAGCAGCTTGGGGGACAGACCAAACACTGAAGCTTTCTTT.

This rearrangement joins TRBV5-4 to TRBJ2-4; the match to TRBD1 covers 7 bases. V was pared by 0 bases and J by 10 bases, with 10 bases of the junction left unmatched. The CDR3 is made up of 15 amino acids. The germline V gene has CDR1 SGHNT and CDR2 YYREEE (reference sequence). CDR3 loop: CASSLAGAGGLIQYF. The CDR3 DNA is TGTGCCAGCAGCTTGGCCGGGGCAGGGGGTCTGATTCAGTACTTC. Supplemented by reference TRBV5-4 and TRBJ2-4, the full variable domain reads ETGVTQSPTHLIKTRGQQVTLRCSSQSGHNTVSWYQQALGQGPQFIFQYYREEENGRGNFPPRFSGLQFPNYSSELNVNALELDDSALYLCASSLAGAGGLIQYFGAGTRLSVL.

This chain connects TRBV5-6 to TRBJ2-1; 7 bases agree with TRBD2. The V segment lost 3 bases and the J segment 4 bases; nucleotides outside the gene matches: 4. Germline CDR1 is SGHDT and CDR2 is YYEEEE. CDR3 length equals 14 residues. The CDR3 loop reads CASSYLGGYNEQFF. Written as DNA, the CDR3 is TGTGCCAGCAGCTACCTCGGGGGGTACAATGAGCAGTTCTTC. Full variable domain (remainder filled in from reference TRBV5-6 and TRBJ2-1): DAGVTQSPTHLIKTRGQQVTLRCSPKSGHDTVSWYQQALGQGPQFIFQYYEEEERQRGNFPDRFSGHQFPNYSSELNVNALLLGDSALYLCASSYLGGYNEQFFGPGTRLTVL.

This chain uses TRBV13 with TRBJ2-7; 8 nucleotides align to TRBD1. V lost 5 bases to trimming and J lost 5 bases; unmatched junction nucleotides: 11. CDR3 length: 15 amino acids. Looked up from germline, CDR1 is PRHDT and CDR2 is FYEKMQ (reference sequence). CDR3: CASSTLQGAPDEQYF. For the CDR3, the DNA is TGTGCCAGCAGCACCCTTCAGGGGGCTCCCGACGAGCAGTACTTC.

This chain uses TRBV7-2 with TRBJ2-1; D perhaps matches TRBD2 (6 bases). Trimming removed 4 bases at V and 7 bases at J, with 11 bases between. The germline V gene has CDR1 SGHTA and CDR2 FQGNSA. The CDR3 covers 13 residues. This chain's CDR3 is CASSSQTRNEQFF. In nucleotides, the CDR3 is TGTGCCAGCAGCTCCCAGACTAGAAATGAGCAGTTCTTC.

The V and J genes are TRBV6-2 or TRBV6-3 and TRBJ1-2, with TRBD1 as a possible D gene (6 bases). CDR1 and CDR2 from the germline V gene are MNHEY and SVGEGT. This CDR3 spans 16 amino acids. With 1 base removed from V and 5 bases from J, the gap between germline ends came to 17 bases. The CDR3: CASSYWYGTLHYGYTF. The DNA of the CDR3 is TGTGCCAGCAGTTACTGGTATGGGACACTCCATTATGGCTACACCTTC.

The chain recombines TRBV7-9 with TRBJ1-2, with 7 bases matching TRBD1. The V segment lost 6 bases and the J segment 4 bases; nucleotides outside the gene matches: 8. There are 14 residues in the CDR3. Germline loops: CDR1 SEHNR, CDR2 FQNEAQ (reference sequence). Here the CDR3 DNA reads TGTGCCAGCAGTCGAGGACAGGCGCTCTATGGCTACACCTTC. It translates to CASSRGQALYGYTF. Filled out from reference TRBV7-9 and TRBJ1-2, the complete variable domain reads DTGVSQNPRHKITKRGQNVTFRCDPISEHNRLYWYRQTLGQGPEFLTYFQNEAQLEKSRLLSDRFSAERPKGSFSTLEIQRTEQGDSAMYLCASSRGQALYGYTFGSGTRLTVV.

The rearrangement joins TRBV7-2 to TRBJ2-3, with 10 nucleotides matching TRBD2. Trimming cost V 5 bases and J 2 bases; bases outside gene matches: 4. Looked up from germline, CDR1 is SGHTA and CDR2 is FQGNSA. The CDR3 consists of 15 residues. The chain's CDR3 is CASSKTSGYTDTQYF. Here the CDR3 DNA reads TGTGCCAGCAGCAAGACTAGCGGGTACACAGATACGCAGTATTTT.

This sequence joins TRBV7-9 and TRBJ1-2; TRBD1 matches at 7 bases. This CDR3 is 15 amino acids long. V shed 3 bases and J 4 bases; nucleotides not matched to a gene: 8. Germline loops: CDR1 SEHNR, CDR2 FQNEAQ (reference sequence). CDR3 DNA sequence: TGTGCCAGCAGCTTCCTAGACAGGGAAGGCTATGGCTACACCTTC. Protein: CASSFLDREGYGYTF.

The chain uses TRBV29-1 and TRBJ1-2; tentatively, D is TRBD1 (5 bases). The CDR3 is 13 residues long. CDR1 is SQVTM and CDR2 is ANQGSEA in the germline V gene. Trimming left V 4 bases short and J 2 bases short, with 11 bases between. CDR3 loop: CSVVRQRNYGYTF. The CDR3 DNA follows: TGCAGCGTTGTTCGACAGAGGAACTATGGCTACACCTTC.

The rearrangement links TRBV10-2 to TRBJ2-2, with a tentative D call TRBD1 (6 bases). Trimming left V 6 bases short and J 3 bases short, with 14 bases between. Germline V gene sequence: CDR1 WSHSY, CDR2 SAAADI. CDR3 length equals 15 residues. CDR3 bases: TGCGCCAGCAGGGATACAGGGTTGGACACCGGGGAGCTGTTTTTT. This gives the protein CASRDTGLDTGELFF.

The chain combines TRBV14 with TRBJ2-2, with a tentative D call TRBD1 (6 bases). Deletions cut 3 bases from V and 2 bases from J, with 10 bases between. This CDR3 comprises 15 residues. Germline-derived CDR1 and CDR2 are SGHDN and FVKESK. The CDR3 loop is CASSQPQGNTGELFF. The CDR3 DNA reads as TGTGCCAGCAGCCAGCCACAGGGAAACACCGGGGAGCTGTTTTTT. Supplemented by reference TRBV14 and TRBJ2-2, the full variable domain reads EAGVTQFPSHSVIEKGQTVTLRCDPISGHDNLYWYRRVMGKEIKFLLHFVKESKQDESGMPNNRFLAERTGGTYSTLKVQPAELEDSGVYFCASSQPQGNTGELFFGEGSRLTVL.

CDR3 sequence: CASSLADSNYGYTF. The CDR3 DNA reads as TGTGCCAGCAGCTTGGCCGACAGTAACTATGGCTACACCTTC. The chain joins TRBV5-5 to TRBJ1-2, with D perhaps TRBD1 (5 bases). Trimming removed 0 bases at V and 1 base at J, with 7 bases between. Germline loops: CDR1 SGHKS, CDR2 YYEKEE (reference sequence). This CDR3 contains 14 residues.

CDR3 residues: CASRFIGGLGYTF. CDR3 DNA: TGTGCCAGCAGATTCATCGGGGGTCTTGGCTACACCTTC. The chain combines TRBV28 with TRBJ1-2; perhaps TRBD1 as D (5 bases). The CDR3 contains 13 residues. Germline V gives CDR1 MDHEN, CDR2 SYDVKM. The V gene lost 6 bases and the J gene lost 7 bases, with 15 bases spanning the gap.

This clone was detected a few times. The chain employs TRBV2 and TRBJ2-3; weak D call: TRBD2 (6 bases). The germline gives CDR1 SNHLY, CDR2 FYNNEI. This CDR3 comprises 12 residues. V lost 2 bases to trimming and J lost 8 bases, with 8 bases between them. The CDR3 sequence is CASSERSGTQYF. As DNA, the CDR3 is TGTGCCAGCAGTGAACGTAGCGGTACGCAGTATTTT.

The chain combines TRBV4-1 with TRBJ2-7; 8 bases agree with TRBD1. The germline V gene has CDR1 MGHRA and CDR2 YSYEKL. V lost 2 bases and J lost 3; bases outside the gene matches: 12. There are 17 residues in the CDR3. CDR3: CASSQTLGTGYDYEQYF. DNA for the CDR3: TGCGCCAGCAGCCAAACACTAGGGACAGGTTACGACTACGAGCAGTACTTC.

The rearrangement links TRBV3-1 (or the pseudogene TRBV3-2) to TRBJ2-5; TRBD2 matches 11 bases. CDR3 length: 14 amino acids. The V gene end was trimmed by 4 bases and the J gene end by 6 bases; junction bases not matched to a gene: 4. CDR1 is LGHDT and CDR2 is YNNKEL in the germline V gene (reference sequence). CDR3 sequence (DNA): TGTGCCAGCAGCCCTTCTAGCGGGGGGAAGACCCAGTACTTC. Amino acids: CASSPSSGGKTQYF.